The sample holds many counts of the clone carrying this T cell receptor beta chain. The data were obtained in a study of T-cell reconstitution after alpha-beta-depleted transplantation in children. Per the germline V gene, CDR1 is SGHRS and CDR2 is YFSETQ. The CDR3 covers 14 residues. The ends lost 3 bases at V and 5 bases at J; junction bases unmatched: 5. As it was prepared, the TCRbeta library received unique molecular identifiers. TCRdb passed the PCR reads through MiXCR, listing each CDR3 protein once. Of fewer than 550,000 distinct CDR3 sequences in the sample, about 10% were seen once. Material: PBMCs, obtained before TCRalphabeta/CD19-depleted stem cell transplant. The rearrangement uses TRBV5-1 and TRBJ2-3; TRBD1 agrees at 8 bases. The TCR was taken from a child under 10 years old with inherited bone marrow failure, due to receive a stem cell transplant. The CDR3 region is CASSSDRGRDTQYF. In nucleotides, the CDR3 is TGCGCCAGCAGCTCCGACAGGGGAAGAGATACGCAGTATTTT.